These 29 T cell receptor beta chains came from one sample sequenced in a study of regulatory T cells in long-lasting Graves disease. Time point reported: newly diagnosed GD, antithyroid drugs for less than 3 months. RNA extracted from PBMCs served as the sequencing template. Assembly of TCR beta libraries relied on iRepertoire HTBI primers together with Arm-PCR of CDR3 regions. TCRdb ran MiXCR on the multiplex PCR reads and lists one entry per CDR3 protein. In the table there are a few hundred thousand distinct CDR3 sequences, around 15% of which are singletons. The data were also submitted as part of a second study, on T cells in Graves' hyperthyroidism and ophthalmopathy.

Sequenced material: peripheral blood mononuclear cells (PBMCs), taken at new diagnosis, from a patient treated with antithyroid drugs. The receptors were gathered from a woman aged 18-30 years with Graves disease.

The chain recombines TRBV28 with TRBJ2-2, with D perhaps assigned TRBD1 or TRBD2 (5 bases each). Trimming removed 6 bases at V and 0 bases at J, with 14 bases between. The CDR3 loop spans 16 amino acids. Germline V gene data show CDR1 as MDHEN and CDR2 as SYDVKM. The CDR3 sequence is CASSRGRGTNTGELFF. The CDR3 region has the DNA TGTGCCAGCAGCCGGGGTAGGGGAACGAACACCGGGGAGCTGTTTTTT.

In this sample, this clonotype turned up a few times. The genes are TRBV2 and TRBJ2-3; a weak D match, TRBD1 (6 bases). V was cut by 4 bases and J by 2 bases, with 7 bases left in between. Germline-derived CDR1 and CDR2 are SNHLY and FYNNEI. This CDR3 comprises 13 residues. CDR3 amino acids: CASSGDITDTQYF. The CDR3 nucleotides read TGTGCCAGCAGTGGGGACATCACAGATACGCAGTATTTT. The variable domain in full, completed from reference TRBV2 and TRBJ2-3, reads EPEVTQTPSHQVTQMGQEVILRCVPISNHLYFYWYRQILGQKVEFLVSFYNNEISEKSEIFDDQFSVERPDGSNFTLKIRSTKLEDSAMYFCASSGDITDTQYFGPGTRLTVL.

There are many counts of this clonotype. The J gene is TRBJ2-5, the V gene TRBV27; D gene uncertain. This CDR3 is 12 amino acids long. CDR1 is MNHEY and CDR2 is SMNVEV in the germline V gene (reference sequence). Trimming cost V 5 bases and J 3 bases, with 7 bases left between them. The CDR3: CASSHPEETQYF. The CDR3 DNA sequence: TGTGCCAGCAGTCACCCCGAAGAGACCCAGTACTTC.

The chain uses TRBV10-3 and TRBJ2-3, with 10 nucleotides matching TRBD2. V lost 2 bases to trimming and J lost 3 bases; unmatched junction nucleotides: 5. The CDR3 covers 16 residues. CDR1 and CDR2 from the germline V gene are ENHRY and SYGVKD. The CDR3 bases are TGTGCCATCAGTGAGGAGGTACTAGCGGGAACAGATACGCAGTATTTT. Amino acid sequence: CAISEEVLAGTDTQYF.

To note about this clonotype: A read error may explain this, as a much larger clone is one base away. This chain joins TRBV20-1 and TRBJ2-1; D assignment may be TRBD1 or TRBD2 (5 bases each). V lost 3 bases to trimming and J lost 6 bases, with 18 bases between them. CDR3 length: 15 residues. Germline CDR1 and CDR2: DFQATT and SNEGSKA (reference sequence). The CDR3 DNA reads as TGCAGTGCTAGTAACCGGGGCAGGGTCTTCAATGAGCAGTTCTTC. It codes for CSASNRGRVFNEQFF.

In this sample, this clonotype turned up a few times. The chain employs TRBV28 and TRBJ1-2; D gene uncertain. Trimming shortened V by 4 bases and J by 0 bases, and 15 bases separated the two germline ends. The CDR3 is 16 residues long. Germline loops: CDR1 MDHEN, CDR2 SYDVKM. CDR3 sequence reads: CASSSAGSPPNYGYTF. The CDR3 DNA follows: TGTGCCAGCAGTTCCGCGGGGAGTCCTCCTAACTATGGCTACACCTTC.

V and J are TRBV19 and TRBJ2-3; D call uncertain. CDR1 is LNHDA, CDR2 SQIVND, per germline (reference sequence). This CDR3 has 12 residues. V shed 5 bases and J shed 6 bases, with 9 bases lying between them. As DNA, the CDR3 is TGTGCCAGTAGTCGAGTCCCGGATACGCAGTATTTT. Protein: CASSRVPDTQYF. The full variable domain, with the rest looked up from reference TRBV19 and TRBJ2-3, is DGGITQSPKYLFRKEGQNVTLSCEQNLNHDAMYWYRQDPGQGLRLIYYSQIVNDFQKGDIAEGYSVSREKKESFPLTVTSAQKNPTAFYLCASSRVPDTQYFGPGTRLTVL.

This clonotype has ten or more counts. CDR3: CASSGDSSANIQYF. CDR3 sequence (DNA): TGTGCCAGCAGCGGGGACTCCTCAGCAAACATTCAGTACTTC. This chain uses TRBV12-3 or TRBV12-4 with TRBJ2-4, with D possibly matching TRBD2 (6 bases). V shed 6 bases and J shed 6 bases, with 15 bases lying between them. The CDR3 sequence is 14 residues long.

This clonotype has more than one count but fewer than ten. V and J are TRBV2 and TRBJ1-2, with unresolved D. V lost 5 bases to trimming and J lost 3 bases, with 16 bases between them. The germline V gene has CDR1 SNHLY and CDR2 FYNNEI. This CDR3 is 15 amino acids long. The CDR3 is CASSLSRVDYYGYTF. In nucleotides, the CDR3 is TGTGCCAGCAGTTTATCCCGTGTGGACTACTATGGCTACACCTTC.

As regards this clonotype: This may stem from a read error, because a much larger clone lies one nucleotide away. The chain links TRBV11-1 to TRBJ2-1; a possible D gene is TRBD2 (8 bases). The CDR3 has 14 amino acids. The V end was cut by 7 bases, the J end by 15 bases, with 25 bases between. Germline V gene data show CDR1 as SGHAT and CDR2 as FQDESV (reference sequence). The CDR3 reads CASTGTSQGVGRFF. DNA for the CDR3: TGTGCCAGCACTGGGACTAGTCAGGGGGTTGGACGGTTCTTC.

The V and J genes are TRBV7-9 and TRBJ2-3; D is ambiguous. Trimming removed 5 bases at V and 5 bases at J, with 8 bases between. The CDR3 extends over 12 amino acids. Per the germline V gene, CDR1 is SEHNR and CDR2 is FQNEAQ (reference sequence). The CDR3 DNA reads TGTGCCAGCAGCCAAGAAATAGATACGCAGTATTTT. As protein: CASSQEIDTQYF.

This clonotype was counted between two and nine times. This chain uses TRBV30 with TRBJ2-7; D is unresolved. The CDR3 totals 11 residues. Trimming pared 5 bases from V and 5 bases from J, leaving 10 bases between. Germline CDR1 reads GTSNPN; CDR2 reads SVGIG (reference sequence). The CDR3 DNA sequence: TGTGCCTGGGGGCAGGTCGACGAGCAGTACTTC. Translation: CAWGQVDEQYF.

There are a few counts of this clonotype. The chain joins TRBV27 to TRBJ2-1; no reliable D call. The germline gives CDR1 MNHEY, CDR2 SMNVEV (reference sequence). The CDR3 loop spans 13 amino acids. The V gene lost 3 bases and the J gene lost 6 bases, with 9 bases spanning the gap. CDR3: CASSLWEANEQFF. The CDR3 DNA follows: TGTGCCAGCAGTTTGTGGGAAGCCAATGAGCAGTTCTTC.

There are many counts of this clonotype. J is TRBJ2-7 and V is TRBV9, with 7 bases fitting TRBD1. In germline, CDR1 is SGDLS, CDR2 YYNGEE. There are 14 residues in the CDR3. V trimming: 4 bases; J trimming: 7 bases; junction bases outside the gene matches: 11. The DNA of the CDR3 is TGTGCCAGCAGCATCGGACAGGAACGATGGGAGCAGTACTTC. It yields the protein CASSIGQERWEQYF. Together with reference TRBV9 and TRBJ2-7, the CDR3 gives the full variable domain: DSGVTQTPKHLITATGQRVTLRCSPRSGDLSVYWYQQSLDQGLQFLIQYYNGEERAKGNILERFSAQQFPDLHSELNLSSLELGDSALYFCASSIGQERWEQYFGPGTRLTVT.

CDR3 in amino acids: CSAILAGVLSRTDTQYF. The DNA for the CDR3 is TGCAGTGCCATTCTAGCGGGAGTGTTGTCGAGGACAGATACGCAGTATTTT. This chain uses TRBV20-1 with TRBJ2-3; TRBD2 matches 10 bases. The length of the CDR3 is 17 residues. Germline V gives CDR1 DFQATT, CDR2 SNEGSKA (reference sequence). After removal of 6 bases from V and 3 bases from J, the junction contained 15 bases not matched to a gene.

This clonotype was detected only a few times. The chain combines TRBV18 with TRBJ2-1; 7 nucleotides match TRBD1. This CDR3 has 12 residues. V was pared by 6 bases and J by 6 bases, with 2 bases of the junction left unmatched. Germline V gene data show CDR1 as KGHSH and CDR2 as LQKENI. CDR3 DNA sequence: TGTGCCAGCTCGACAGGGTTCAATGAGCAGTTCTTC. Its protein product is CASSTGFNEQFF.

The chain recombines TRBV30 with TRBJ2-3, with TRBD2 identical over 9 bases. Germline CDR1 is GTSNPN and CDR2 is SVGIG (reference sequence). V gave up 3 bases and J gave up 0 bases; unmatched junction bases: 13. The CDR3 spans 18 residues. The CDR3 nucleotides are TGTGCCTGGAGCCCTACGTGGCAGCGGGGGGTTAGCACAGATACGCAGTATTTT. It translates to CAWSPTWQRGVSTDTQYF.

Many counts were recorded for this clonotype. The V and J genes are TRBV28 and TRBJ2-1; TRBD1 might be the D (6 bases). Deletions cut 6 bases from V and 1 base from J, with 16 bases between. The CDR3 contains 16 residues. Germline CDR1 MDHEN, CDR2 SYDVKM. The CDR3 sequence is CASSPLAGVSYNEQFF. For the CDR3, the DNA is TGTGCCAGCAGCCCGTTGGCAGGGGTGTCCTACAATGAGCAGTTCTTC.

This clonotype was picked up a small number of times. This sequence joins TRBV6-2 or TRBV6-3 and TRBJ2-3; possible D gene TRBD2, 5 bases. The CDR3 extends over 15 amino acids. Trimming pared 5 bases from V and 13 bases from J, leaving 25 bases between. The germline V gene has CDR1 MNHEY and CDR2 SVGEGT. CDR3 bases: TGTGCCAGCAGTGAAGGGATAGGGCCGACTAACCTTAAGTATTTT. Residues: CASSEGIGPTNLKYF.

The V and J genes are TRBV28 and TRBJ1-1, with 9 bases that match TRBD1. There are 19 residues in the CDR3. Losses at the gene ends were 3 bases for V and 4 bases for J; bases not matched to a gene: 18. CDR1 MDHEN and CDR2 SYDVKM come from the germline V gene. In DNA form, the CDR3 reads TGTGCCAGCAGTTTTAGTAACCCCCAAACCGGGACAGGGCTCACTGAAGCTTTCTTT. The encoded protein is CASSFSNPQTGTGLTEAFF.

This rearrangement joins TRBV5-1 to TRBJ2-7; D perhaps matches TRBD2 (5 bases). Trimming took off 7 bases at V and 5 bases at J, with 16 bases between the two ends. The CDR3 is made up of 13 amino acids. Germline CDR1 and CDR2: SGHRS and YFSETQ. CDR3: CASSWPRENEQYF. The CDR3 region has the DNA TGCGCCAGCTCCTGGCCCCGGGAAAACGAGCAGTACTTC. Variable domain in full (rest from reference TRBV5-1 and TRBJ2-7): KAGVTQTPRYLIKTRGQQVTLSCSPISGHRSVSWYQQTPGQGLQFLFEYFSETQRNKGNFPGRFSGRQFSNSRSEMNVSTLELGDSALYLCASSWPRENEQYFGPGTRLTVT.

The gene calls are TRBV6-1 and TRBJ2-7; 10 bases fit TRBD2. V trimming: 8 bases; J trimming: 0 bases; junction bases outside the gene matches: 13. CDR3 length: 17 amino acids. The V gene's germline CDR1 is MNHNS and CDR2 SASEGT. DNA for the CDR3: TGTGCCAGCTCACCCGGACTAGCGGTTCTTAGCTCCTACGAGCAGTACTTC. It encodes CASSPGLAVLSSYEQYF.

This clonotype occurred many times. The chain recombines TRBV3-1 with TRBJ1-4; 10 nucleotides align to TRBD1. From germline, CDR1 is LGHDT and CDR2 YNNKEL (reference sequence). This CDR3 has 16 residues. Trimming at V came to 3 bases and at J to 5 bases, leaving 6 bases not matched to a gene. The DNA for the CDR3 is TGTGCCAGCAGCCAGCTAATGGACAGGGGGAATGAAAAACTGTTTTTT. This translates into CASSQLMDRGNEKLFF.

Only a few counts were recorded for this clonotype. At one end, the junction sequence differs from germline, possibly due to a read error. The V gene is TRBV5-1, the J gene TRBJ2-4, with D possibly TRBD2 on 6 matching bases. The germline V gene has CDR1 SGHRS and CDR2 YFSETQ. CDR3 length equals 13 residues. As DNA, the CDR3 is TGCGCCAGCGGCTTGGACGGGAGTAACATTCAGTACTTC. This codes for CASGLDGSNIQYF.

This clonotype occurred a few times. CDR3 loop: CATTPRTGKVEKLFF. In DNA, the CDR3 is TGTGCCACCACTCCTCGGACAGGCAAGGTGGAAAAACTGTTTTTT. The chain uses TRBV15 and TRBJ1-4, with 7 nucleotides matching TRBD1. Germline assignment: CDR1 LNHNV and CDR2 YYDKDF (reference sequence). The CDR3 extends over 15 amino acids. V was pared by 7 bases and J by 8 bases, with 13 bases of the junction left unmatched.

This clonotype was observed a single time. The V gene is TRBV7-9, the J gene TRBJ2-7; D perhaps matches TRBD1 (6 bases). The V gene's germline CDR1 is SEHNR and CDR2 FQNEAQ (reference sequence). V was clipped by 11 bases and J by 3 bases, with 23 bases between them. This CDR3 has 15 amino acids. CDR3 sequence: CARTDGRKALYEQYF. The DNA for the CDR3 is TGTGCCCGGACAGACGGGCGAAAGGCCCTCTACGAGCAGTACTTC.

Of note for this clonotype: A much larger clone is a single base away; this may be a read error. The rearrangement uses TRBV3-1 and TRBJ2-7, with 7 bases fitting TRBD1. The CDR3 loop spans 12 amino acids. Germline CDR1 reads LGHDT; CDR2 reads YNNKEL (reference sequence). The CDR3 DNA follows: TGTGCCAGCAGCCCTTCTCAGGGGGAGCAGGACTTC. Its protein product is CASSPSQGEQDF.

This clonotype appeared many times. The chain recombines TRBV3-1 with TRBJ1-1, with D possibly TRBD1 on 6 matching bases. Germline V lookup: CDR1 LGHDT, CDR2 YNNKEL (reference sequence). This CDR3 is built from 17 residues. V lost 1 base and J lost 1, with 16 bases in between. The CDR3 DNA follows: TGTGCCAGCAGCCAAGGCTGGGGGCGTCTGCGGAACACTGAAGCTTTCTTT. Amino acids: CASSQGWGRLRNTEAFF.

This chain joins TRBV5-1 and TRBJ2-7, with D perhaps TRBD2 (5 bases). Between the trimmed V and J ends, which lost 0 bases and 3 bases, there was a span of 13 bases. The CDR3 contains 15 residues. The germline V gene encodes CDR1 SGHRS and CDR2 YFSETQ. Written as DNA, the CDR3 is TGCGCCAGCAGCTTGGGTCTAGTGGGAGTCTACGAGCAGTACTTC. Amino acids: CASSLGLVGVYEQYF.